This entry lists 25 T cell receptor beta chains sequenced from one sample in a study of human T cells and chemical hapten exposure. Described time point: patch test 3, about 24 weeks after DPC sensitization. The sample's treatment: therapeutic diphenylcyclopropenone sensitization with weekly scalp DPC. TCRdb used MiXCR to reprocess the RACE reads, holding one entry per CDR3 protein. Of tens of thousands of distinct CDR3 sequences listed, around 13% are singletons. The sequenced sample was whole blood, obtained in connection with sensitization to the hapten diphenylcyclopropenone (DPC). The origin of the receptors is a woman in her fifties or sixties with alopecia areata. Some clones in this sample may be carry-over from other donors' samples.

This clonotype showed up just a few times. The chain couples TRBV20-1 to TRBJ2-7; 7 bases are a match to TRBD2. J lost 3 bases, V lost 0 bases, and 11 bases had no gene match. The germline CDR1 and CDR2 sequences are DFQATT and SNEGSKA (reference sequence). The CDR3 extends over 16 amino acids. The CDR3 protein is CSARDGIRTRIYEQYF. CDR3 DNA: TGCAGTGCTAGAGATGGAATAAGGACTAGAATCTACGAGCAGTACTTC.

In nucleotides, the CDR3 is TGTGCCAGCAGCGAAAGTAGCGGGATGGCGACCCAGTACTTC. Translation gives CASSESSGMATQYF. The chain couples TRBV11-3 to TRBJ2-5; 8 bases map to TRBD2. The trim removed 5 bases at V and 7 bases at J, leaving 9 bases unmatched. The CDR3 loop spans 14 amino acids. CDR1 is SGHNT, CDR2 YENEEA, per germline.

This clonotype was found a few times. This rearrangement joins TRBV29-1 to TRBJ2-3; D may correspond to TRBD1 or TRBD2 (5 bases each). The CDR3 runs to 10 residues. In germline, CDR1 is SQVTM, CDR2 ANQGSEA. Trimming shortened V by 7 bases and J by 6 bases, and 8 bases separated the two germline ends. This chain's CDR3 is CSAGGDTQYF. In nucleotides, the CDR3 is TGCAGCGCTGGGGGTGATACGCAGTATTTT.

This chain links TRBV3-1 with TRBJ1-1; D gene uncertain. V was pared by 4 bases and J by 1 base, with 10 bases between. Per germline, CDR1 LGHDT and CDR2 YNNKEL (reference sequence). CDR3 length: 14 amino acids. The CDR3 sequence: CASSLWPGNTEAFF. The CDR3 DNA follows: TGTGCCAGCAGCCTATGGCCGGGGAACACTGAAGCTTTCTTT.

This chain uses TRBV7-8 with TRBJ1-1; tentative D call: TRBD1 (5 bases). The CDR3 length is 12 residues. The germline V gene encodes CDR1 SGHVS and CDR2 FQNEAQ. V gave up 4 bases and J gave up 5 bases, with 8 bases separating them. The CDR3 region is CASSSGVTEAFF. The DNA for the CDR3 is TGTGCCAGCAGCTCGGGGGTTACTGAAGCTTTCTTT.

This clonotype was seen a few times. The V and J genes are TRBV9 and TRBJ2-3; the match to TRBD2 covers 15 bases. The V gene's germline CDR1 is SGDLS and CDR2 YYNGEE. Losses at the gene ends were 4 bases for V and 3 bases for J; bases not matched to a gene: 3. This CDR3 region has 16 residues. Here the CDR3 reads CASSPGTSGGTDTQYF. Here the CDR3 DNA reads TGTGCCAGCAGCCCTGGGACTAGCGGGGGGACAGATACGCAGTATTTT.

The chain uses TRBV6-2 or TRBV6-3 and TRBJ1-5; a possible D gene is TRBD1 (5 bases). The CDR3 length is 14 residues. Trimming shortened V by 6 bases and J by 0 bases, and 9 bases separated the two germline ends. Looked up from germline, CDR1 is MNHEY and CDR2 is SVGEGT. CDR3 DNA sequence: TGTGCCAGCAGACCTACAGGTAGCAATCAGCCCCAGCATTTT. Translating it yields CASRPTGSNQPQHF.

The chain carries TRBV4-2 and TRBJ2-5, with TRBD2 as a possible D gene (6 bases). The ends were cut back, 4 bases at V and 7 bases at J, with 16 bases in the middle. Germline V gene data show CDR1 as LGHNA and CDR2 as YNFKEQ. The length of the CDR3 is 14 residues. The CDR3 reads CASSLTRTEGTQYF. CDR3 in DNA: TGTGCCAGCAGCCTGACACGGACGGAGGGGACCCAGTACTTC.

This clonotype was seen a handful of times. The chain couples TRBV4-1 to TRBJ1-5, with a weak D call TRBD1 (5 bases). Germline loops: CDR1 MGHRA, CDR2 YSYEKL. V lost 4 bases and J lost 0, with 22 bases in between. The CDR3 contains 19 residues. In nucleotides, the CDR3 is TGCGCCAGCAGCCCGCACCTCCTACCCGGGGGGAATAGCAATCAGCCCCAGCATTTT. Translating gives CASSPHLLPGGNSNQPQHF.

This clonotype has more than one count but fewer than ten. This chain uses TRBV11-2 with TRBJ1-2; D remains ambiguous. In germline, CDR1 is SGHAT, CDR2 FQNNGV. The CDR3 spans 15 residues. V lost 0 bases, J lost 7 bases, and 15 bases lay in between. This chain's CDR3 is CASSLDRGVTGGYTF. DNA for the CDR3: TGTGCCAGCAGCTTAGATCGCGGCGTGACGGGTGGCTACACCTTC.

Written as DNA, the CDR3 is TGCAGTGCTAGAGACAGCATCAACACCGGGGAGCTGTTTTTT. As protein: CSARDSINTGELFF. V usage is TRBV20-1 and J usage is TRBJ2-2; D ambiguous. Trimming took 0 bases from V and 2 from J, leaving 7 bases between them. Germline CDR1 and CDR2: DFQATT and SNEGSKA (reference sequence). CDR3 size: 14 residues.

This sequence joins TRBV10-3 and TRBJ1-2; the D is unclear. Germline V gives CDR1 ENHRY, CDR2 SYGVKD. This CDR3 has 13 residues. V lost 6 bases and J lost 0, with 8 bases in between. CDR3 in DNA: TGTGCCATCAGAGACGTGGCTAACTATGGCTACACCTTC. This gives the protein CAIRDVANYGYTF.

The chain couples TRBV29-1 to TRBJ1-1; possible D gene TRBD1, 6 bases. Between the trimmed V and J ends, which lost 2 bases and 6 bases, there was a span of 10 bases. This CDR3 comprises 12 residues. Germline lookup yields CDR1 SQVTM and CDR2 ANQGSEA. Written as DNA, the CDR3 is TGCAGCGTTGAACCGGGGGGCTCTGAAGCTTTCTTT. This encodes CSVEPGGSEAFF.

This clonotype appeared many times. The chain uses TRBV29-1 and TRBJ2-7; D not resolved. Germline CDR1 SQVTM, CDR2 ANQGSEA. Trimming cost V 4 bases and J 7 bases, with 11 bases left between them. There are 11 residues in the CDR3. The CDR3 region has the DNA TGCAGCGTTGCGGTAGGGCGGGAGCAGTACTTC. Translated, it gives CSVAVGREQYF.

Many counts were recorded for this clonotype. The V and J genes are TRBV6-2 or TRBV6-3 and TRBJ2-7; 7 bases map to TRBD2. The CDR3 length is 12 residues. V was pared by 7 bases and J by 1 base, with 1 base of the junction left unmatched. Germline V gene sequence: CDR1 MNHEY, CDR2 SVGEGT. In nucleotides, the CDR3 is TGTGCCAGCAATAGCGGGTCCTACGAGCAGTACTTC. Protein sequence: CASNSGSYEQYF.

This clonotype was detected ten times or more. This sequence joins TRBV20-1 and TRBJ1-1; TRBD1 is a possible D gene (6 bases). The CDR3 runs 14 residues. V was pared by 2 bases and J by 0 bases, with 10 bases between. Germline V gene data show CDR1 as DFQATT and CDR2 as SNEGSKA (reference sequence). CDR3 nucleotides: TGCAGTGCTAGACTTCCAGGGGTGAACACTGAAGCTTTCTTT. Translating it yields CSARLPGVNTEAFF.

This clonotype has a count of ten or more. The rearrangement joins TRBV2 to TRBJ1-1; unclear D gene. Germline V gene sequence: CDR1 SNHLY, CDR2 FYNNEI. V lost 5 bases, J lost 7 bases, and 17 bases lay in between. This CDR3 region has 14 residues. CDR3 in DNA: TGTGCCAGCAGTACCATCCGCAAGGGCTATGAAGCTTTCTTT. Its protein is CASSTIRKGYEAFF.

This clonotype has at least ten counts. The chain couples TRBV18 to TRBJ1-5; D gene unclear. Trimming cost V 2 bases and J 0 bases, with 11 bases left between them. The germline gives CDR1 KGHSH, CDR2 LQKENI. The CDR3 sequence is 16 residues long. The chain's CDR3 is CASSPRADNSNQPQHF. In nucleotides, the CDR3 is TGTGCCAGCTCACCAAGGGCAGACAATAGCAATCAGCCCCAGCATTTT.

This clonotype has at least ten counts. The J gene is TRBJ2-1, the V gene TRBV5-4; 9 bases map to TRBD1. The trim removed 2 bases at V and 7 bases at J, leaving 4 bases unmatched. CDR1 is SGHNT and CDR2 is YYREEE in the germline V gene (reference sequence). CDR3 length: 14 residues. The DNA of the CDR3 is TGTGCCAGCAGCTTTACAGGGGGCCGGAATGAGCAGTTCTTC. It encodes CASSFTGGRNEQFF.

In DNA, the CDR3 is TGCGCCAGCAGCCAAGACTCAGGGAATCAGCCCCAGCATTTT. Amino acid sequence: CASSQDSGNQPQHF. The chain uses TRBV4-1 and TRBJ1-5; D possibly corresponds to TRBD1 (5 bases). Germline values: CDR1 MGHRA, CDR2 YSYEKL. CDR3 length equals 14 residues. V lost 0 bases, J lost 4 bases, and 7 bases lay in between.

This clonotype was observed a few times. The rearrangement uses TRBV11-3 and TRBJ2-1, with TRBD2 as a possible D gene (5 bases). This CDR3 is built from 15 residues. CDR1 is SGHNT and CDR2 is YENEEA in the germline V gene. V lost 5 bases and J lost 7, with 18 bases in between. The CDR3 nucleotides read TGTGCCAGCAGCGGCCGAAATGGAGCGGTGAATGAGCAGTTCTTC. Translated: CASSGRNGAVNEQFF.

This clonotype was found a few times. This rearrangement joins TRBV10-1 to TRBJ1-4; TRBD1 matches 8 bases. The germline V gene encodes CDR1 WNHNN and CDR2 SYGVQD (reference sequence). The CDR3 loop spans 13 amino acids. The V gene end was trimmed by 9 bases and the J gene end by 6 bases; junction bases not matched to a gene: 6. The CDR3 reads CASQQGDYEKLFF. The CDR3 nucleotides are TGCGCCAGTCAACAGGGGGATTATGAAAAACTGTTTTTT.

This clonotype was detected a few times. V is TRBV9 and J is TRBJ2-3; 7 bases fit TRBD1. The CDR3 is 16 residues long. V was pared by 1 base and J by 2 bases, with 7 bases of the junction left unmatched. The germline CDR1 and CDR2 sequences are SGDLS and YYNGEE. The CDR3 DNA follows: TGTGCCAGCAGCGTACTACAGGGGCATCCCACAGATACGCAGTATTTT. As protein: CASSVLQGHPTDTQYF. The entire variable domain, with the rest obtained from reference TRBV9 and TRBJ2-3, is as follows: DSGVTQTPKHLITATGQRVTLRCSPRSGDLSVYWYQQSLDQGLQFLIQYYNGEERAKGNILERFSAQQFPDLHSELNLSSLELGDSALYFCASSVLQGHPTDTQYFGPGTRLTVL.

This clonotype was recorded at least ten times. This sequence joins TRBV11-2 and TRBJ2-4; TRBD2 matches 10 bases. Looked up from germline, CDR1 is SGHAT and CDR2 is FQNNGV. V shed 2 bases and J 6 bases; nucleotides not matched to a gene: 7. The CDR3 sequence is 16 residues long. The DNA of the CDR3 is TGTGCCAGCAGCTTAAGCGGGAGGGCCGGGGTAAACATTCAGTACTTC. Amino acids: CASSLSGRAGVNIQYF.

This clonotype was seen ten or more times. This rearrangement joins TRBV7-3 to TRBJ2-3; the match to TRBD1 covers 10 bases. The CDR3 runs 15 residues. CDR1 is SGHTA and CDR2 is FQGTGA in the germline V gene. V was clipped by 5 bases and J by 3 bases; unmatched bases: 5. This CDR3 is CASSADRGTTDTQYF. In DNA form, the CDR3 reads TGTGCCAGCAGCGCGGACAGGGGGACGACAGATACGCAGTATTTT. Looking up the rest from reference TRBV7-3 and TRBJ2-3 gives the full variable domain: GAGVSQTPSNKVTEKGKYVELRCDPISGHTALYWYRQSLGQGPEFLIYFQGTGAADDSGLPNDRFFAVRPEGSVSTLKIQRTERGDSAVYLCASSADRGTTDTQYFGPGTRLTVL.